This T cell receptor beta chain was observed in a study of T cell changes during pregnancy in multiple sclerosis. This table comes from immunoSEQ multiplex PCR, and its TCRdb copy is limited to in-frame clones, with some not included. Of 100,000 or so clones in the sample, 91% were seen once. V dropped 2 bases and J dropped 4; count of bases not matched to a gene: 9. The CDR3 length is 16 residues. In germline, CDR1 is SGHDT, CDR2 YYEEEE. Here the sequenced sample was peripheral blood, taken in the second trimester of pregnancy. This sequence joins TRBV5-6 and TRBJ2-5, with 9 bases aligning to TRBD1. The sequence derives from a female donor with multiple sclerosis, enrolled in a pregnancy study. CDR3 coding DNA: TGTGCCAGCAGCTTAGGTCCGACGACAGGGGGAGAGACCCAGTACTTC. The encoded protein is CASSLGPTTGGETQYF.